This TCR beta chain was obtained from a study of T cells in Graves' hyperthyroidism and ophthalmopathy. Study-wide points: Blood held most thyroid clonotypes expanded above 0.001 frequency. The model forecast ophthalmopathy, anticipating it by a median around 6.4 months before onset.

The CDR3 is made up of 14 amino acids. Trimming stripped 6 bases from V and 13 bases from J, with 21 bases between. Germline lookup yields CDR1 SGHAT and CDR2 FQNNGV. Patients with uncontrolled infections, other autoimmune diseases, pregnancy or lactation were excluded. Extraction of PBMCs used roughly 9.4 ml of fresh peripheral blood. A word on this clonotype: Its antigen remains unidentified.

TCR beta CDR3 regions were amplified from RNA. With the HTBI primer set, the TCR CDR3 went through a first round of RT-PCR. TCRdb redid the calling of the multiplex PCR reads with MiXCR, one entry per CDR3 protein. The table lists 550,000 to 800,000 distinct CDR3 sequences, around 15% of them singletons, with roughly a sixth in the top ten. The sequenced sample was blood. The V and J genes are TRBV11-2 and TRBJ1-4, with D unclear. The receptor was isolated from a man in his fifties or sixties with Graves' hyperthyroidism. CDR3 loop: CASSSGYSMTTLFF. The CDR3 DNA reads TGTGCCAGCAGTTCGGGTTATTCGATGACAACACTGTTTTTT.